The present T cell receptor (beta chain) was sequenced within a study of T cell changes during pregnancy in multiple sclerosis. Germline CDR1 SGDLS, CDR2 YYNGEE. The CDR3 length is 16 residues. The junction had 7 bases not matched to a gene; V was cut back by 0 bases and J by 9 bases. Only in-frame clones appear in the TCRdb table, and some are missing; sequencing was by immunoSEQ multiplex PCR. Of around 100,000 clones listed, more than 85% are singletons. V and J are TRBV9 and TRBJ2-1; 12 bases fit TRBD1. Sequencing used peripheral blood, obtained in the third trimester of pregnancy. This TCR derives from a female donor with multiple sclerosis, enrolled in a pregnancy study. In DNA, the CDR3 is TGTGCCAGCAGCGTAGCGGGGACAGGGGGCGACGGTGAGCAGTTCTTC. This sequence encodes CASSVAGTGGDGEQFF. Full variable domain (remainder filled in from reference TRBV9 and TRBJ2-1): DSGVTQTPKHLITATGQRVTLRCSPRSGDLSVYWYQQSLDQGLQFLIQYYNGEERAKGNILERFSAQQFPDLHSELNLSSLELGDSALYFCASSVAGTGGDGEQFFGPGTRLTVL.